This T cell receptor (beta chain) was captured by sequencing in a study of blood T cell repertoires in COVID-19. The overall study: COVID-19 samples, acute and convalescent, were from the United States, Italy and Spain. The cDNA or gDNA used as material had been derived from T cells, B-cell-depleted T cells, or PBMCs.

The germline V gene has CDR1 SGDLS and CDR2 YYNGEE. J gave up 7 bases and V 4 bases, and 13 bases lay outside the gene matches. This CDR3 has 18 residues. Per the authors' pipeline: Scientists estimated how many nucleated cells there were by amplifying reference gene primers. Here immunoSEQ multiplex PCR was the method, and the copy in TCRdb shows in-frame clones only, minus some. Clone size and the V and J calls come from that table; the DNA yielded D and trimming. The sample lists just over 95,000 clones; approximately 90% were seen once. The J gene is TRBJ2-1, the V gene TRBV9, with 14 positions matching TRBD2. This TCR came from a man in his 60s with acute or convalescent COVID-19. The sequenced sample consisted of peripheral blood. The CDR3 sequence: CASSPRSTSGGAGNEQFF. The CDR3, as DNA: TGTGCCAGCAGCCCTCGTTCGACTAGCGGGGGGGCGGGGAATGAGCAGTTCTTC.